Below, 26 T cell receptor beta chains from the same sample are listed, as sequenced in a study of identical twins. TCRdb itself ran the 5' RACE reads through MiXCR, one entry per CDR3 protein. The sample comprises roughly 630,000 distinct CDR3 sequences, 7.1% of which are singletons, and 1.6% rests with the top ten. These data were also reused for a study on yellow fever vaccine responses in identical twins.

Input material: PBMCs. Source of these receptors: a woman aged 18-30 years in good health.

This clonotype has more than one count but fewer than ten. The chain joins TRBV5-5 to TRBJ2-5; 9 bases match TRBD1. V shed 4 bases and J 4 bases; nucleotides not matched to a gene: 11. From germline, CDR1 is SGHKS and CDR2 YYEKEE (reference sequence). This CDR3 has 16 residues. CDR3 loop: CASSRDRVIYGETQYF. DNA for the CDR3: TGTGCCAGCAGCCGGGACAGGGTCATATATGGAGAGACCCAGTACTTC.

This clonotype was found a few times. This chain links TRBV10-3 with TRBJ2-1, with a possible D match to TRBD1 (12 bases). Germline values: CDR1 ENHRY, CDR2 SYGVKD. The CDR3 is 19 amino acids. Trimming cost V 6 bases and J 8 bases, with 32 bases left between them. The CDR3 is CAISLGTGGRSSGRDEQFF. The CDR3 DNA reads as TGTGCCATCAGCCTCGGGACAGGGGGCCGGAGTAGCGGGAGGGATGAGCAGTTCTTC.

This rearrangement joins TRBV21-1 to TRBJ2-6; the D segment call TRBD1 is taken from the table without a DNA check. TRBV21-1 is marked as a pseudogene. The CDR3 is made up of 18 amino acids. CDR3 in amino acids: CASSNDPGQSSGANVLTF. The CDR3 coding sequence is TGTGCCAGCAGCAACGATCCGGGACAGAGCTCTGGGGCCAACGTCCTGACTTTC.

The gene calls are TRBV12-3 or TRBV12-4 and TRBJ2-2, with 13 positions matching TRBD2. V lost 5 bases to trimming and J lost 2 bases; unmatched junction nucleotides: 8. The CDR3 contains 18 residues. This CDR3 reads CASSPPQGLAGNTGELFF. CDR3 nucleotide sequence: TGTGCCAGCAGTCCCCCCCAGGGACTAGCGGGAAACACCGGGGAGCTGTTTTTT.

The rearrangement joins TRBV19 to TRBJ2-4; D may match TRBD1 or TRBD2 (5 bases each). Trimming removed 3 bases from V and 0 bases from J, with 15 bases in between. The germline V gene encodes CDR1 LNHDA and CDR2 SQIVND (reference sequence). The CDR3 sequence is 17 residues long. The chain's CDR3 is CASSMGPRIAAKNIQYF. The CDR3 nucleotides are TGTGCCAGTAGTATGGGACCTCGGATCGCAGCCAAAAACATTCAGTACTTC. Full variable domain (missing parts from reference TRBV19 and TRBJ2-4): DGGITQSPKYLFRKEGQNVTLSCEQNLNHDAMYWYRQDPGQGLRLIYYSQIVNDFQKGDIAEGYSVSREKKESFPLTVTSAQKNPTAFYLCASSMGPRIAAKNIQYFGAGTRLSVL.

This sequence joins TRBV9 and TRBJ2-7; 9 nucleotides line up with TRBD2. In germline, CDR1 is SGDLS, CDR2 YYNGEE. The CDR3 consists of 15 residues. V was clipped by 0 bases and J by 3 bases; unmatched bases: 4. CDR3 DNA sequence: TGTGCCAGCAGCGTAGGGATAGCGGGGGTCTACGAGCAGTACTTC. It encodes CASSVGIAGVYEQYF.

For the CDR3, the DNA is TGTGCCATCAGTGGGGCCGGGACAGGGACTCTTGGGGCCAACGTCCTGACTTTC. It codes for CAISGAGTGTLGANVLTF. V and J are TRBV10-3 and TRBJ2-6; TRBD1 matches at 9 bases. V was pared by 4 bases and J by 3 bases, with 10 bases of the junction left unmatched. CDR1 and CDR2 from the germline V gene are ENHRY and SYGVKD. There are 18 residues in the CDR3.

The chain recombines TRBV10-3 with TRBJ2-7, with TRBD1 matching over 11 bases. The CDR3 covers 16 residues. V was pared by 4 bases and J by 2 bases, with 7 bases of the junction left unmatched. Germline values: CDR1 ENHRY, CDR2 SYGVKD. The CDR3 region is CAISGPGQGVPYEQYV. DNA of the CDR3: TGTGCCATCAGTGGCCCGGGACAGGGGGTTCCCTACGAGCAGTACGTC.

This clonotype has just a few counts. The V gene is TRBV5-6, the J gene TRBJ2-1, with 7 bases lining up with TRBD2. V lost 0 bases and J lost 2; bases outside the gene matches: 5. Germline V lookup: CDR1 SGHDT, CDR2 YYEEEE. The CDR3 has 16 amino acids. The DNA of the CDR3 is TGTGCCAGCAGCTTGGCGATTAGCGGGCCCTACAATGAGCAGTTCTTC. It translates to CASSLAISGPYNEQFF.

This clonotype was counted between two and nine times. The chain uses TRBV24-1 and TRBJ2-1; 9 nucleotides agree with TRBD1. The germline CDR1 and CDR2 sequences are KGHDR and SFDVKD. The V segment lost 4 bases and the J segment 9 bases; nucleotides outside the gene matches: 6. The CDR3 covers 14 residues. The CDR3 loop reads CATSDYRGQVEQFF. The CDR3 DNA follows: TGTGCCACCAGTGACTACAGGGGGCAGGTTGAGCAGTTCTTC.

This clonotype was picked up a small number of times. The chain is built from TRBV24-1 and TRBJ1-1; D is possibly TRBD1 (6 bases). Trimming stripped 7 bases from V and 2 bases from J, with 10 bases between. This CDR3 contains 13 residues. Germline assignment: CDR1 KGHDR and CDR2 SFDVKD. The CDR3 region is CATRDRTNTEAFF. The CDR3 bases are TGTGCCACCAGGGACAGAACAAACACTGAAGCTTTCTTT.

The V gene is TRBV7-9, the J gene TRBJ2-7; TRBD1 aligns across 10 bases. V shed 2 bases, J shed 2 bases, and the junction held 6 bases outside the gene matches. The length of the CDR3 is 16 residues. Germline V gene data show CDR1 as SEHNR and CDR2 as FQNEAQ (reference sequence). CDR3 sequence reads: CASSLLGTGVPYEQYF. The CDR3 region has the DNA TGTGCCAGCAGCTTACTAGGGACAGGGGTTCCCTACGAGCAGTACTTC.

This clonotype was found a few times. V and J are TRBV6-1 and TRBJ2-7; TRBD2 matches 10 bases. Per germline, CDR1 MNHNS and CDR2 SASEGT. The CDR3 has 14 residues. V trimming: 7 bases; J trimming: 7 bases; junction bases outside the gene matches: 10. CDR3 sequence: CASNPSGSSKEQYF. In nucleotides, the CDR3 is TGTGCCAGCAACCCTAGCGGGAGTTCCAAGGAGCAGTACTTC.

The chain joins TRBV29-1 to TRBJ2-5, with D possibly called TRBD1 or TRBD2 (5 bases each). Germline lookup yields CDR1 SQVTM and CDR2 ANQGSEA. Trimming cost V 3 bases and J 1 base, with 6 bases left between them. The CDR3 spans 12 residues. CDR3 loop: CSVERGQETQYF. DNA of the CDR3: TGCAGCGTTGAGAGGGGCCAAGAGACCCAGTACTTC.

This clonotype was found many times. CDR3 amino acids: CASSPGTGNEQFF. The CDR3 DNA is TGTGCCAGCTCACCGGGGACGGGGAATGAGCAGTTCTTC. The rearrangement uses TRBV18 and TRBJ2-1, with D perhaps assigned TRBD1 or TRBD2 (5 bases each). The CDR3 has 13 amino acids. Per germline, CDR1 KGHSH and CDR2 LQKENI. The V end lost 3 bases, the J end lost 7 bases, and 10 bases lay between the germline ends. Complete variable domain (other parts from reference TRBV18 and TRBJ2-1): NAGVMQNPRHLVRRRGQEARLRCSPMKGHSHVYWYRQLPEEGLKFMVYLQKENIIDESGMPKERFSAEFPKEGPSILRIQQVVRGDSAAYFCASSPGTGNEQFFGPGTRLTVL.

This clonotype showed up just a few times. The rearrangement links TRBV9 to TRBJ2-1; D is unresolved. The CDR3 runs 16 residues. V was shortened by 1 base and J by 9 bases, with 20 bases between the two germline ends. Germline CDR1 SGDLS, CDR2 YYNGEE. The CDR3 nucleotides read TGTGCCAGCAGCGTAAGATTGAGCAAAAAACTGGGTGAGCAGTTCTTC. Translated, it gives CASSVRLSKKLGEQFF.

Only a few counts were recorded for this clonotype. DNA of the CDR3: TGTGCCAGCAGCCAGCGCCCCTGGACAGATACGCAGTATTTT. Translation: CASSQRPWTDTQYF. The chain is built from TRBV6-4 and TRBJ2-3; D is unresolved. This CDR3 region has 14 residues. V lost 6 bases and J lost 3, with 13 bases in between. Germline loops: CDR1 MRHNA, CDR2 SNTAGT.

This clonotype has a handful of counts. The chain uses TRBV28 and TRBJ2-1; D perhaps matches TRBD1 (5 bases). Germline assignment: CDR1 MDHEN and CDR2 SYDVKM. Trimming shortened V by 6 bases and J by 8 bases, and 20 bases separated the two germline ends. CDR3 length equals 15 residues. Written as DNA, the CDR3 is TGTGCCAGCAGACCTCCTAAGGGCAGGGCCTATGAGCAGTTCTTC. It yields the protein CASRPPKGRAYEQFF.

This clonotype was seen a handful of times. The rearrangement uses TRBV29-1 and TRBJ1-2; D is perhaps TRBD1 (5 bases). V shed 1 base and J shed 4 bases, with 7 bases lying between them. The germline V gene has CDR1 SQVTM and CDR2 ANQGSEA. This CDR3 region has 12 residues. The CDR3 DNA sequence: TGCAGCGTTGAAGCCCAGGGCTATGGCTACACCTTC. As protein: CSVEAQGYGYTF.

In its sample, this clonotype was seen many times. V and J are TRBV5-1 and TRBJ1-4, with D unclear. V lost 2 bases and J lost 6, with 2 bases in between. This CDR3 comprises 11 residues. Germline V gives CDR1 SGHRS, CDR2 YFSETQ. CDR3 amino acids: CASSFDEKLFF. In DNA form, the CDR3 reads TGCGCCAGCAGCTTTGATGAAAAACTGTTTTTT.

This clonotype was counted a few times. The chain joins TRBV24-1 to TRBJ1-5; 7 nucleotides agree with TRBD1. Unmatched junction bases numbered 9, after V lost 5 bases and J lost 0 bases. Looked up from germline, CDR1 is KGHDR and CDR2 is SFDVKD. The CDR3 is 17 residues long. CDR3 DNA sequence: TGTGCCACCAGTGGCAGGGGGGGCCCTTATAGCAATCAGCCCCAGCATTTT. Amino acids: CATSGRGGPYSNQPQHF.

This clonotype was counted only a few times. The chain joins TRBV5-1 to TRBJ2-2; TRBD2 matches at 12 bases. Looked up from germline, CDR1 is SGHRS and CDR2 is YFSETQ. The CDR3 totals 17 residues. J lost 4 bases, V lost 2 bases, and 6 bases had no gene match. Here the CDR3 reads CASSLRLAGVVTGELFF. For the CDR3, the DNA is TGCGCCAGCAGCTTAAGACTAGCGGGAGTGGTCACCGGGGAGCTGTTTTTT.

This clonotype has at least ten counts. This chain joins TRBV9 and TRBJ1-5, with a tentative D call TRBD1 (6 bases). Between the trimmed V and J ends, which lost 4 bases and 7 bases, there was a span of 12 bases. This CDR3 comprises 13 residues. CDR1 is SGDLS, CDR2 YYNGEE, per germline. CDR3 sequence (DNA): TGTGCCAGCAGCCCGGCAGGGGACCAGCCCCAGCATTTT. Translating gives CASSPAGDQPQHF. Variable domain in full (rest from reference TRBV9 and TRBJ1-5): DSGVTQTPKHLITATGQRVTLRCSPRSGDLSVYWYQQSLDQGLQFLIQYYNGEERAKGNILERFSAQQFPDLHSELNLSSLELGDSALYFCASSPAGDQPQHFGDGTRLSIL.

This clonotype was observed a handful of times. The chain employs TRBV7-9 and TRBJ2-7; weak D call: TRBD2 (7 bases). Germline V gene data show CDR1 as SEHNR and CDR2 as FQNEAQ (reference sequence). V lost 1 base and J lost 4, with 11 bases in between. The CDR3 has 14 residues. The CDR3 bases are TGTGCCAGCAGCTTAGGTGGGGGGGCTTACGAGCAGTACGTC. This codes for CASSLGGGAYEQYV.

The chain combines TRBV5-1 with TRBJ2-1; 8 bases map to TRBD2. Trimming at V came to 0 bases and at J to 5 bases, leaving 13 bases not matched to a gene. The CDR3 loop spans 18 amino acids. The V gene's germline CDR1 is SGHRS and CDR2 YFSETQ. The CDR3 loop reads CASSLAGVGRAFNNEQFF. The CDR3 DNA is TGCGCCAGCAGCTTGGCCGGGGTCGGGAGGGCCTTTAACAATGAGCAGTTCTTC.

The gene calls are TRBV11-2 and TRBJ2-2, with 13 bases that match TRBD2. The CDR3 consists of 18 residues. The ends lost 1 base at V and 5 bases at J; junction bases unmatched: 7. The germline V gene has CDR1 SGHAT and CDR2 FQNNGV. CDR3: CASSLVGLAGRLTGELFF. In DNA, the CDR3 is TGTGCCAGCAGCTTAGTGGGACTAGCGGGACGATTGACCGGGGAGCTGTTTTTT. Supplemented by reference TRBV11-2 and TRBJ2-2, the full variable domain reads EAGVAQSPRYKIIEKRQSVAFWCNPISGHATLYWYQQILGQGPKLLIQFQNNGVVDDSQLPKDRFSAERLKGVDSTLKIQPAKLEDSAVYLCASSLVGLAGRLTGELFFGEGSRLTVL.